This T cell receptor (beta chain) was sequenced for a study of CD8 T cells in Susac syndrome. Blood CD8+ and CD4+ T cells underwent high-throughput TCR beta sequencing. CD8+ and CD4+ T cells were negatively isolated; TEMRA cells were FACS-enriched. Germline loops: CDR1 SGDLS, CDR2 YYNGEE. J gave up 5 bases and V 0 bases, and 13 bases lay outside the gene matches. The CDR3 covers 18 residues. The RNA, about 0.45 to 1 ug, was put through reverse transcription using random hexamers. Amplification of TCR beta CDR3 spanned 54 Vbeta and 13 Jbeta via immunoSEQ multiplex PCR. MiXCR, applied by TCRdb to the immunoSEQ multiplex PCR reads, yields one record per CDR3 protein. Here the sample spans roughly 400,000 distinct CDR3 sequences, roughly 85% being singletons.

This chain links TRBV9 with TRBJ2-1, with TRBD1 identical over 8 bases. The sequence came from a human donor with multiple sclerosis. The specimen sequenced was CD8+ T cells from PBMCs. The CDR3 loop is CASSVASGTGPVHNEQFF. CDR3 in DNA: TGTGCCAGCAGCGTAGCTTCGGGGACAGGTCCGGTTCACAATGAGCAGTTCTTC.